These 10 T cell receptor beta chains were all obtained from the same sample, sequenced in a study of spatial heterogeneity in lung cancer. Points from the study as a whole: It was found that expanded intratumoral alpha and beta TCR counts tracked tumor mutation counts.

A single record per CDR3 protein comes from TCRdb applying MiXCR to the 5' RACE reads. The profile shows about 18,000 distinct CDR3 sequences, roughly 6% of them singletons. Their cognate antigens are unknown. Regarding time point: sample taken at primary tumor resection. The source was lung tumor tissue, collected at surgery. The origin of the receptors is a female donor with early-stage non-small cell lung cancer.

This clonotype showed up many times. The J gene is TRBJ1-5, the V gene TRBV11-2; no definite D call. This CDR3 spans 14 amino acids. Trimming removed 4 bases from V and 0 bases from J, with 7 bases in between. The V gene's germline CDR1 is SGHAT and CDR2 FQNNGV. CDR3: CASSSTNSNQPQHF. CDR3 sequence (DNA): TGTGCCAGCAGCTCAACAAATAGCAATCAGCCCCAGCATTTT. Looking up the rest from reference TRBV11-2 and TRBJ1-5 gives the full variable domain: EAGVAQSPRYKIIEKRQSVAFWCNPISGHATLYWYQQILGQGPKLLIQFQNNGVVDDSQLPKDRFSAERLKGVDSTLKIQPAKLEDSAVYLCASSSTNSNQPQHFGDGTRLSIL.

By its share, this clonotype is medium-sized. The CDR3 DNA reads as TGTGCCAGCAGCTTAAGAATCACAGCGCTTTCTGGAAACACCATATATTTT. This codes for CASSLRITALSGNTIYF. The genes are TRBV11-2 and TRBJ1-3; D is uncertain. Germline V lookup: CDR1 SGHAT, CDR2 FQNNGV. V shed 2 bases and J shed 1 base, with 15 bases lying between them. The CDR3 extends over 17 amino acids.

This clonotype was seen repeatedly, ten times or more. The J gene is TRBJ1-2, the V gene TRBV5-1; the D gene is possibly TRBD1 (5 bases). Trimming took 3 bases from V and 0 from J, leaving 9 bases between them. The germline V gene encodes CDR1 SGHRS and CDR2 YFSETQ. This CDR3 region has 14 residues. The chain's CDR3 is CASSSGQPNYGYTF. CDR3 nucleotides: TGCGCCAGCAGCTCCGGACAACCTAACTATGGCTACACCTTC.

This clonotype was observed many times. The chain has TRBV29-1 and TRBJ2-3; the D is unclear. Germline values: CDR1 SQVTM, CDR2 ANQGSEA. The ends were cut back, 8 bases at V and 3 bases at J, with 6 bases in the middle. The CDR3 spans 10 residues. Written as DNA, the CDR3 is TGCAGCTCCCTGACAGATACGCAGTATTTT. This encodes CSSLTDTQYF.

This clonotype came up many times. The rearrangement joins TRBV30 to TRBJ2-1, with D possibly matching TRBD1 (5 bases). The CDR3 has 12 amino acids. V lost 0 bases and J lost 7, with 7 bases in between. CDR1 and CDR2 from the germline V gene are GTSNPN and SVGIG (reference sequence). The CDR3 coding sequence is TGTGCCTGGAGTGTTAGGGGTAATGAGCAGTTCTTC. Protein product: CAWSVRGNEQFF.

This clonotype was observed many times. The chain couples TRBV6-2 or TRBV6-3 to TRBJ2-1; D possibly corresponds to TRBD1 (6 bases). V was pared by 6 bases and J by 4 bases, with 7 bases between. Germline CDR1 reads MNHEY; CDR2 reads SVGEGT. The CDR3 is 12 residues long. The CDR3 here is CASSGQYNEQFF. The CDR3 DNA reads TGTGCCAGCAGCGGACAGTACAATGAGCAGTTCTTC.

This clonotype is medium-sized in the sample. The CDR3 loop reads CASQEGGSRGTDTQYF. The CDR3 coding sequence is TGTGCATCGCAGGAAGGAGGGTCAAGAGGCACAGATACGCAGTATTTT. This sequence joins TRBV28 and TRBJ2-3, with D perhaps TRBD2 (6 bases). CDR1 is MDHEN and CDR2 is SYDVKM in the germline V gene. The CDR3 covers 16 residues.

This clonotype appeared many times. DNA for the CDR3: TGCGCCAGCAGCTTGGGAATGGGACAGCTTCGAGAGACCCAGTACTTC. Translation gives CASSLGMGQLRETQYF. The V gene is TRBV5-1, the J gene TRBJ2-5; the match to TRBD1 covers 7 bases. The J segment lost 4 bases and the V segment lost 0 bases, leaving 9 bases of the junction unmatched. From germline, CDR1 is SGHRS and CDR2 YFSETQ. The length of the CDR3 is 16 residues.

By proportion, this clonotype is medium-sized (0.01 to 0.1%). The chain employs TRBV6-2 or TRBV6-3 and TRBJ2-7; D remains unclear. Germline V gene sequence: CDR1 MNHEY, CDR2 SVGEGT. This CDR3 comprises 13 residues. The V end lost 6 bases, the J end lost 3 bases, and 12 bases lay between the germline ends. The CDR3: CASSRNRDYEQYF. The CDR3, as DNA: TGTGCCAGCAGCCGTAATAGAGACTACGAGCAGTACTTC.

This clonotype was seen repeatedly, ten times or more. CDR3 sequence: CAISDPLGGGYEQYF. In DNA form, the CDR3 reads TGTGCCATCAGTGACCCGTTGGGGGGCGGCTACGAGCAGTACTTC. V usage is TRBV10-3 and J usage is TRBJ2-7; D tentatively reads TRBD1 or TRBD2 (6 bases each). CDR1 and CDR2 (germline): ENHRY, SYGVKD. Deletions cut 3 bases from V and 3 bases from J, with 15 bases between. The CDR3 is 15 amino acids.